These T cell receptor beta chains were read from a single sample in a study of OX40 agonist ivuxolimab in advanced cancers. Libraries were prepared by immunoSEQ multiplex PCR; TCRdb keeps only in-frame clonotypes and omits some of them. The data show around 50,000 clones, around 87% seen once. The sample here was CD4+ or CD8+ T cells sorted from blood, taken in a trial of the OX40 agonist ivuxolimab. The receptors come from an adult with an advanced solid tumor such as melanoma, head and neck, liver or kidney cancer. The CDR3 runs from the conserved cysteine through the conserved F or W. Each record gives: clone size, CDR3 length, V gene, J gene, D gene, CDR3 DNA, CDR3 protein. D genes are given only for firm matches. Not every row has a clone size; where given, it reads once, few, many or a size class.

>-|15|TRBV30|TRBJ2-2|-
TGTGCCTGGAACACGGGGGAAGTGGGCACCGGGGAGCTGTTTTTT
CAWNTGEVGTGELFF
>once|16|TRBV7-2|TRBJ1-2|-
TGTGCCAGCAGCTTAGAGAGGGCAGGGCTGAACTATGGCTACACCTTC
CASSLERAGLNYGYTF
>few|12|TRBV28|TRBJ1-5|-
TGTGCCAGCAGTTTTGAACATCAGCCCCAGCATTTT
CASSFEHQPQHF
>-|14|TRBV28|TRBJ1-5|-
TGTGCCAGCAGCTCCCCGAGAGGCAATCAGCCCCAGCATTTT
CASSSPRGNQPQHF
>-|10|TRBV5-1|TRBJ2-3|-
TGCGCCAGCCCCCCAGATACGCAGTATTTT
CASPPDTQYF
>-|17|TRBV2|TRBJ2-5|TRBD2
TGTGCCAGCAGACCACTTACTAGCGGGAGGGCCGGGGAGACCCAGTACTTC
CASRPLTSGRAGETQYF
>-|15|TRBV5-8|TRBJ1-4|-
TGTGCCAGCAGCTTAGGGGAAACGGCTAATGAAAAACTGTTTTTT
CASSLGETANEKLFF
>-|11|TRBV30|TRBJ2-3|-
TGTGCCTGGAGTGTACTTCCCTTAGTTGGTTTT
CAWSVLPLVGF
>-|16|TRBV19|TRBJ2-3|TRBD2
TGTGCCAGTAGCGGAAAAGGACTAGCGGGAACAGATACGCAGTATTTT
CASSGKGLAGTDTQYF
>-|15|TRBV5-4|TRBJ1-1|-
TGTGCCAGCAGCTTCCCGGACATACAAAACACTGAAGCTTTCTTT
CASSFPDIQNTEAFF
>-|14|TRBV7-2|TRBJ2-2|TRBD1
TGTGCCAGCAGCCGGGACAGTAGCACCGGGGAGCTGTTTTTT
CASSRDSSTGELFF
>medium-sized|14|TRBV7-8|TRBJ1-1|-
TGTGCCAGCAGCTTGAAACGGATGAACACTGAAGCTTTCTTT
CASSLKRMNTEAFF
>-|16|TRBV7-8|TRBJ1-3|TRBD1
TGTGCCAGCAGCTTAGCGAACAGGGGGTCTGGAAACACCATATATTTT
CASSLANRGSGNTIYF
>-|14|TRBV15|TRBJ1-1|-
TGTGCCACCAGCTCCTCGGGGGTGAACACTGAAGCTTTCTTT
CATSSSGVNTEAFF
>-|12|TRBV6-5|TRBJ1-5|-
TGTGCCAGCACCGAGGCGGGTCAGCCCCAGCATTTT
CASTEAGQPQHF
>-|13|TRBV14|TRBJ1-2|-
TGTGCCAGCAGCCAAGCAGTGAACTATGGCTACACCTTC
CASSQAVNYGYTF
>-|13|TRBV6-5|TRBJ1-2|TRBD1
TGTGCCAGCAGTCGGGACAGCAACTATGGCTACACCTTC
CASSRDSNYGYTF
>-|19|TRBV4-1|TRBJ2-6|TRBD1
TGCGCCAGCAGCCACCTCCCGGGACAGGCGTACTCTGGGGCCAACGTCCTGACTTTC
CASSHLPGQAYSGANVLTF
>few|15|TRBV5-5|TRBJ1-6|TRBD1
TGTGCCAGCAGCACCCGGACAGGATATAATTCACCCCTCCACTTT
CASSTRTGYNSPLHF
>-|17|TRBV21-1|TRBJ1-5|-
TGTGCCAGCAGAAAACGGGACAGGATCGATAGCAATCAGCCCCAGCATTTT
CASRKRDRIDSNQPQHF